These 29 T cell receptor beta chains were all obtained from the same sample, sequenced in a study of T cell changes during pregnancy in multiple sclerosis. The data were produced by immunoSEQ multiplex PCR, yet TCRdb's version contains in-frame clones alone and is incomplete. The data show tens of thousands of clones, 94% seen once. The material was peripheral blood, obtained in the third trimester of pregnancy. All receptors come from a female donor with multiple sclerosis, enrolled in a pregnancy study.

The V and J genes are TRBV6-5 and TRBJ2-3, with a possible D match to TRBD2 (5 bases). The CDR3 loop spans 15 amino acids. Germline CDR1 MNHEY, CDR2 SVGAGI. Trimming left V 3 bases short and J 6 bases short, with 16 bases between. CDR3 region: CASSYEPEGPDTQYF. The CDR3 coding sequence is TGTGCCAGCAGTTATGAACCCGAGGGCCCCGATACGCAGTATTTT.

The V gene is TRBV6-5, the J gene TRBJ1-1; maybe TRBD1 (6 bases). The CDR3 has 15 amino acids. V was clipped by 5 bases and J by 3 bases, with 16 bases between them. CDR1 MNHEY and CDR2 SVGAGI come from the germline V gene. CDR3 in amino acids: CASSLGALRDTEAFF. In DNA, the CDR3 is TGTGCCAGCAGTCTGGGGGCGTTGCGGGACACTGAAGCTTTCTTT.

The CDR3 region has the DNA TGTGCCAGCAGTTACTTGGGAGGCCCTGGCTACACCTTC. This translates into CASSYLGGPGYTF. This chain uses TRBV6-6 with TRBJ1-2, with unresolved D. The V and J ends lost 1 base and 7 bases respectively, with 10 bases between them. CDR3 size: 13 residues. Per germline, CDR1 MNHNY and CDR2 SVGAGI (reference sequence).

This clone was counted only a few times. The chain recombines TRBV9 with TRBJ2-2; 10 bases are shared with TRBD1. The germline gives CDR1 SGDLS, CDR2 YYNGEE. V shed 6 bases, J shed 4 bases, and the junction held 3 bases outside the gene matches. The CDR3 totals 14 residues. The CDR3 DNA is TGTGCCAGCACGCGGACAGGGGGCACCGGGGAGCTGTTTTTT. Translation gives CASTRTGGTGELFF.

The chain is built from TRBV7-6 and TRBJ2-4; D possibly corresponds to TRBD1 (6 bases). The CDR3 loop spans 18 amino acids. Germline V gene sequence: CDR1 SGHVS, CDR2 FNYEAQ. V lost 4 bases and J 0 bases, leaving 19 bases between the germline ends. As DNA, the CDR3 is TGTGCCAGCAGCTCCGCCCCAGGGGTTCTATTAGCCAAAAACATTCAGTACTTC. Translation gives CASSSAPGVLLAKNIQYF.

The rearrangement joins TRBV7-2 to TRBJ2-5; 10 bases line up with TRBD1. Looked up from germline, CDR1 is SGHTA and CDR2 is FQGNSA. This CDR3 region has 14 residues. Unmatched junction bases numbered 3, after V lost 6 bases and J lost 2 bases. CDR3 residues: CASRSDRGQETQYF. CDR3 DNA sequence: TGTGCCAGCAGGTCGGACAGGGGGCAAGAGACCCAGTACTTC.

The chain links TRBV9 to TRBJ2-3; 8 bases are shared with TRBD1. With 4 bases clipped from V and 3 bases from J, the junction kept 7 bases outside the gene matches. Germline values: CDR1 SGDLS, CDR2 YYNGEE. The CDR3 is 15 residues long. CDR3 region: CASSPKTGETDTQYF. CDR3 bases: TGTGCCAGCAGCCCGAAGACAGGGGAGACAGATACGCAGTATTTT.

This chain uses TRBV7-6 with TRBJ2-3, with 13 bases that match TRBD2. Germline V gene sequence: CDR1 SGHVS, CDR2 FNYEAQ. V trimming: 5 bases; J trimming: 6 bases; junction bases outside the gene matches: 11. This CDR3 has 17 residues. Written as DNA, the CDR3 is TGTGCCAGCAGCCCCAGGACTAGCGGGAGTCTTTCGGATACGCAGTATTTT. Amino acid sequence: CASSPRTSGSLSDTQYF.

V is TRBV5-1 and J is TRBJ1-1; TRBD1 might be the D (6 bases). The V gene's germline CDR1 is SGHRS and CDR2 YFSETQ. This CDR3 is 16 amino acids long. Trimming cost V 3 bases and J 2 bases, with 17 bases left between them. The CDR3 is CASSYGQLTLNTEAFF. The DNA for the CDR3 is TGCGCCAGCAGCTACGGACAGCTCACACTCAACACTGAAGCTTTCTTT.

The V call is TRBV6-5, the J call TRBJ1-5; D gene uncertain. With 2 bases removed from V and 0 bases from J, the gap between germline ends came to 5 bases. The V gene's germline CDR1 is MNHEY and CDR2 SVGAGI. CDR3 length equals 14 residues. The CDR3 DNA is TGTGCCAGCAGTTACGTAAATAGCAATCAGCCCCAGCATTTT. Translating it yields CASSYVNSNQPQHF.

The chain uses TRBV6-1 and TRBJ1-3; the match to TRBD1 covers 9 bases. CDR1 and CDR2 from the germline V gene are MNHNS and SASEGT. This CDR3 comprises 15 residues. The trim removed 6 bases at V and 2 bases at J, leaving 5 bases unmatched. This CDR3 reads CASSLNRGPGNTIYF. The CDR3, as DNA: TGTGCCAGCAGCCTAAACAGGGGGCCTGGAAACACCATATATTTT.

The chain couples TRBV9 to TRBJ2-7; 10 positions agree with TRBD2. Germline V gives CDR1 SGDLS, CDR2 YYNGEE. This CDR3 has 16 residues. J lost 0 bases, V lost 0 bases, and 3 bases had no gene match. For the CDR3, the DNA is TGTGCCAGCAGCGTAGGGGCTAGCGGGAGCTCCTACGAGCAGTACTTC. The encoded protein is CASSVGASGSSYEQYF. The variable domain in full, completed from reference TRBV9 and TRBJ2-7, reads DSGVTQTPKHLITATGQRVTLRCSPRSGDLSVYWYQQSLDQGLQFLIQYYNGEERAKGNILERFSAQQFPDLHSELNLSSLELGDSALYFCASSVGASGSSYEQYFGPGTRLTVT.

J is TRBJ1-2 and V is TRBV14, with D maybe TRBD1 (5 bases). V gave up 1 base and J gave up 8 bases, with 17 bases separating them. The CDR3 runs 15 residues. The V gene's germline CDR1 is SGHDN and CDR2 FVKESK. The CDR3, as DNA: TGTGCCAGCAGCCAAGGGGGTTTATGGCGACAGGGCTACACCTTC. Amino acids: CASSQGGLWRQGYTF.

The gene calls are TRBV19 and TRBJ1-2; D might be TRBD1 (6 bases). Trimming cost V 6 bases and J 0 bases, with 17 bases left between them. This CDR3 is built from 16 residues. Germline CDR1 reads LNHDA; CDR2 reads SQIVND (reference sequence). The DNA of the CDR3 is TGTGCCAGTAGGAACCCGACAGGAGCCTCTAACTATGGCTACACCTTC. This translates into CASRNPTGASNYGYTF.

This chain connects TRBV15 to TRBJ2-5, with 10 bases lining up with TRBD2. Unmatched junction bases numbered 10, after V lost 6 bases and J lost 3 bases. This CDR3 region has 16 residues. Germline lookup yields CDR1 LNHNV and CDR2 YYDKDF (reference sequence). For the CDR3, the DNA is TGTGCCACCAGACCGTCCTATGGACTAGCGGAAGAGACCCAGTACTTC. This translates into CATRPSYGLAEETQYF.

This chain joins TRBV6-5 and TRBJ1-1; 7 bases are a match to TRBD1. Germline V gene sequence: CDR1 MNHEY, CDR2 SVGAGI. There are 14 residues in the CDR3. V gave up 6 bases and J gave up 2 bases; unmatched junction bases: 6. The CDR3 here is CASSRTGANTEAFF. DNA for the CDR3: TGTGCCAGCAGCCGAACAGGGGCAAACACTGAAGCTTTCTTT.

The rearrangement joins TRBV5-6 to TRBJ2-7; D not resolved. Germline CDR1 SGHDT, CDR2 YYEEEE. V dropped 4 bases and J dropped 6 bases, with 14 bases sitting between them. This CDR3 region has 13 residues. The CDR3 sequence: CASSTLLSLEQYF. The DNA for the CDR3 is TGTGCCAGCAGCACTCTTCTCTCTCTCGAGCAGTACTTC.

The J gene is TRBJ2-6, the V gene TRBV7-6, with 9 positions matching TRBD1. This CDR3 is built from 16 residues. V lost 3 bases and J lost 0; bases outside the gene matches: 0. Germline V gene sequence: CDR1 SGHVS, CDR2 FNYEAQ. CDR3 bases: TGTGCCAGCAGCTTGACAGGGGGCTCTGGGGCCAACGTCCTGACTTTC. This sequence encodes CASSLTGGSGANVLTF.

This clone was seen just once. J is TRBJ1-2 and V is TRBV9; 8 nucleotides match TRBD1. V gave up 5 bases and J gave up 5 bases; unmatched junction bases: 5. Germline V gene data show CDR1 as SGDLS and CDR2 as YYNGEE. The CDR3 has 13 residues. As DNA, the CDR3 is TGTGCCAGCAGAGCGACAGGGGTTTATGGCTACACCTTC. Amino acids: CASRATGVYGYTF.

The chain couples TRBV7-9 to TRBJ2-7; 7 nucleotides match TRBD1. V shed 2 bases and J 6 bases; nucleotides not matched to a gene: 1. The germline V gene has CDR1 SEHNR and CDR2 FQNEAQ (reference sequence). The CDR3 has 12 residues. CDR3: CASSLSGGEQYF. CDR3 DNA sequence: TGTGCCAGCAGCTTATCAGGGGGCGAGCAGTACTTC.

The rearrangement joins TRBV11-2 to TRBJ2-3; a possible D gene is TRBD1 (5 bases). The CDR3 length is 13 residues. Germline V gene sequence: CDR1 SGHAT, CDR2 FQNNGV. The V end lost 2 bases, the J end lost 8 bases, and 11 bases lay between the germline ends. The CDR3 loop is CASSLWGAVTQYF. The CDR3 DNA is TGTGCCAGCAGCTTATGGGGCGCGGTTACGCAGTATTTT.

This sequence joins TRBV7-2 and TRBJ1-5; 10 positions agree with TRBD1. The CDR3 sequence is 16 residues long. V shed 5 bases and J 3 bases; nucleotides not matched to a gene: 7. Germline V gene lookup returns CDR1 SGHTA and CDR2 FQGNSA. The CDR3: CASSLSTGGVNQPQHF. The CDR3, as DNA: TGTGCCAGCAGCCTCTCGACAGGGGGCGTCAATCAGCCCCAGCATTTT.

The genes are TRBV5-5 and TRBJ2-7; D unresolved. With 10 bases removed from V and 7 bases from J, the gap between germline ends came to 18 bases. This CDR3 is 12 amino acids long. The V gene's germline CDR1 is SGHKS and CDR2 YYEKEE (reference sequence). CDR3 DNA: TGTGCCTCCTCTGAGAGATCTAGGGAGCAGTACTTC. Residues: CASSERSREQYF. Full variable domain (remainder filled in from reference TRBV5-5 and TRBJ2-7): DAGVTQSPTHLIKTRGQQVTLRCSPISGHKSVSWYQQVLGQGPQFIFQYYEKEERGRGNFPDRFSARQFPNYSSELNVNALLLGDSALYLCASSERSREQYFGPGTRLTVT.

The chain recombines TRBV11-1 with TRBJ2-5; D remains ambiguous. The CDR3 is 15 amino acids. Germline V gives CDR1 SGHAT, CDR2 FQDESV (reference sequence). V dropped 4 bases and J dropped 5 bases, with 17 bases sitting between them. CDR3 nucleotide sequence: TGTGCCAGCAGCTCCCGTGCGGTAAAGGCGGAGACCCAGTACTTC. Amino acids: CASSSRAVKAETQYF.

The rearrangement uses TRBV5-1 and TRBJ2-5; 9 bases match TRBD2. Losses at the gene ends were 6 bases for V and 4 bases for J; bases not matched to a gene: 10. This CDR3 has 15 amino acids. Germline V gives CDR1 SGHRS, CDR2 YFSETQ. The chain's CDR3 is CASKTSGRRAETQYF. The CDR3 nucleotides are TGCGCCAGCAAGACTAGCGGCCGGAGGGCAGAGACCCAGTACTTC.

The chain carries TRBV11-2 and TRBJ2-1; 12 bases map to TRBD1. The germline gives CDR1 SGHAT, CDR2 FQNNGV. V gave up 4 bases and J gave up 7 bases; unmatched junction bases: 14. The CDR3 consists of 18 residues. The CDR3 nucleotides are TGTGCCAGCAGCTCACTTTCGCAGGGGACAGGGGGCGGGAATGAGCAGTTCTTC. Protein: CASSSLSQGTGGGNEQFF.

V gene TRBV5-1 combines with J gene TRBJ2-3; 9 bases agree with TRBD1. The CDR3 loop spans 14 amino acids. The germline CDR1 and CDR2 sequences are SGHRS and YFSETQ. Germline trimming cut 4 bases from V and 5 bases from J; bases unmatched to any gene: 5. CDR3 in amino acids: CASSIGTGRDTQYF. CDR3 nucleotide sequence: TGCGCCAGCAGCATAGGGACAGGGAGAGATACGCAGTATTTT.

This chain's CDR3 is CSVLGRGRTEAFF. CDR3 DNA: TGCAGCGTTCTGGGCAGGGGAAGGACTGAAGCTTTCTTT. The chain recombines TRBV29-1 with TRBJ1-1; D perhaps matches TRBD1 (6 bases). The germline V gene has CDR1 SQVTM and CDR2 ANQGSEA. Trimming pared 5 bases from V and 5 bases from J, leaving 15 bases between. The CDR3 length is 13 residues.

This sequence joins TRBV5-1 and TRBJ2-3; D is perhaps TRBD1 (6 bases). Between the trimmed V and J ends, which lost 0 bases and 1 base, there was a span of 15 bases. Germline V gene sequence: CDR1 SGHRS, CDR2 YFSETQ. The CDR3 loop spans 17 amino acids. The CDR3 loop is CASSLVPTGRGTDTQYF. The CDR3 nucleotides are TGCGCCAGCAGCTTGGTACCGACAGGACGAGGCACAGATACGCAGTATTTT.